The rows below give T cell receptor beta chains drawn from one sample of a study of persistence of HIV-infected CD4 T cells. No antigen is known for these receptors. TCRdb's copy holds only in-frame clones and misses some; the assay was immunoSEQ multiplex PCR. The table shows roughly 43,000 clones, with around 90% occurring only once. Specimen: CD4+ T cells sorted from PBMCs after 18-hour stimulation, collected from a patient who received antiretroviral therapy. All receptors come from an adult man with HIV who was CMV-seropositive. Each CDR3 is given with its conserved first and last residue.

J: TRBJ1-2
V: TRBV19
length: 14
CDR3: CASSLSQGNYGYTF

J: TRBJ2-1
V: TRBV2
length: 12
CDR3: CASRSYGDEQFF

J: TRBJ1-2
V: TRBV19
length: 15
CDR3: CASRSQGLTNYGYTF

J: TRBJ2-1
V: TRBV24-1
length: 15
CDR3: CATSLSGASRNEQFF

J: TRBJ2-2
V: TRBV5-1
length: 15
CDR3: CASSQHSATTGELFF

J: TRBJ2-1
V: TRBV9
length: 15
CDR3: CASSVAPLVGDEQFF

J: TRBJ2-2
V: TRBV2
length: 13
CDR3: CAITKREGGELFF

J: TRBJ1-5
V: TRBV19
length: 18
CDR3: CASTLKILWGLGNQPQHF

J: TRBJ2-2
V: TRBV2
length: 15
CDR3: CASLRDRGSTGELFF

J: TRBJ1-4
V: TRBV4-1
length: 15
CDR3: CASSPLGGANEKLFF

J: TRBJ1-1
V: TRBV20-1
length: 11
CDR3: CSASAQRLLEF